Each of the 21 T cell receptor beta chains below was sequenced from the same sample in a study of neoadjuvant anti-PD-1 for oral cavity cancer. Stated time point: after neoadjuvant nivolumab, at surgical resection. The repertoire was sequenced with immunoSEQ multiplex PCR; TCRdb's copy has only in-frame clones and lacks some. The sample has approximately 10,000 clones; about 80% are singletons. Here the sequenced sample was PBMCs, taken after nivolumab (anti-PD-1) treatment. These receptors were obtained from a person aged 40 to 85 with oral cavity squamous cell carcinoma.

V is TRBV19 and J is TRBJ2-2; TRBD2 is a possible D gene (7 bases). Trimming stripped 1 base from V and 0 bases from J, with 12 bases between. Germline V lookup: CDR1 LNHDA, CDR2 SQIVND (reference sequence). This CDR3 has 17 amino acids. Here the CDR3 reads CASSIARRGPNTGELFF. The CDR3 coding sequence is TGTGCCAGTAGTATAGCGAGGCGGGGGCCGAACACCGGGGAGCTGTTTTTT.

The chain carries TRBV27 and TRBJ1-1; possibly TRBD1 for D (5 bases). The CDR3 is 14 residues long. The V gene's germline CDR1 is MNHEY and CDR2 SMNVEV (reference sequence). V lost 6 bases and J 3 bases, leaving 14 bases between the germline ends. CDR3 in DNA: TGTGCCAGCAGAAACCACCGGGACGACACTGAAGCTTTCTTT. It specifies CASRNHRDDTEAFF.

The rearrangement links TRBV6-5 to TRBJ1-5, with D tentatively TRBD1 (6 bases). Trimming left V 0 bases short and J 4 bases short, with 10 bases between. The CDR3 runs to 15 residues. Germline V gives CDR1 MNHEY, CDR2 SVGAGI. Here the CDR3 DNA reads TGTGCCAGCAGTTACTCGGACAGCGGAAATCAGCCCCAGCATTTT. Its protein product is CASSYSDSGNQPQHF.

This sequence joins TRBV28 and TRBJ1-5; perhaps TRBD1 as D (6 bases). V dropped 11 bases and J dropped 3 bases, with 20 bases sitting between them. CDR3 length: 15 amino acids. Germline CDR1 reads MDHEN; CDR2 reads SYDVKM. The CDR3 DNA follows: TGTGCCGCCACAAGGGGGGGGGCCTCCAATCAGCCCCAGCATTTT. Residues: CAATRGGASNQPQHF.

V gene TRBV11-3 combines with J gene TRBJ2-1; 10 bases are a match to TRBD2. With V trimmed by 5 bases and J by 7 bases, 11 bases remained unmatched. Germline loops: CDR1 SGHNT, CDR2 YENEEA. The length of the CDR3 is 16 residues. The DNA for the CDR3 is TGTGCCAGCAGCGTCCGATCTAGCGGGAGTGGGAATGAGCAGTTCTTC. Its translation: CASSVRSSGSGNEQFF. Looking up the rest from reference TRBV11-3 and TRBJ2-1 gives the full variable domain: EAGVVQSPRYKIIEKKQPVAFWCNPISGHNTLYWYLQNLGQGPELLIRYENEEAVDDSQLPKDRFSAERLKGVDSTLKIQPAELGDSAVYLCASSVRSSGSGNEQFFGPGTRLTVL.

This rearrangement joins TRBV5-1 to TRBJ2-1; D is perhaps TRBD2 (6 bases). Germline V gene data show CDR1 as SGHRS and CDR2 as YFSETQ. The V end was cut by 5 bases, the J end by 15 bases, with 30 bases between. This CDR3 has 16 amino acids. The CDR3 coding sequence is TGCGCCAGCAGTTTAAGTGTCGGCCTAGCAACCGGAGGGGTGTTCTTC. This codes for CASSLSVGLATGGVFF.

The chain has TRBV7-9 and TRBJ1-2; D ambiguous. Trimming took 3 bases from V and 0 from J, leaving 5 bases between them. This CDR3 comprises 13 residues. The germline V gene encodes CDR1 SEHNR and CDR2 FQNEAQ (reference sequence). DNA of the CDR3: TGTGCCAGCAGCTTCAAGGCTAACTATGGCTACACCTTC. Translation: CASSFKANYGYTF.

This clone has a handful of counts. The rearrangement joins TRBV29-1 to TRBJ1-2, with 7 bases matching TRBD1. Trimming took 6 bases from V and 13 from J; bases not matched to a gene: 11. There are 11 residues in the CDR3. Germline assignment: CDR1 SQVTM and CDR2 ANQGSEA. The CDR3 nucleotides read TGCAGCGTGTACCGGGACAGCCACCTCACCTTC. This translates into CSVYRDSHLTF.

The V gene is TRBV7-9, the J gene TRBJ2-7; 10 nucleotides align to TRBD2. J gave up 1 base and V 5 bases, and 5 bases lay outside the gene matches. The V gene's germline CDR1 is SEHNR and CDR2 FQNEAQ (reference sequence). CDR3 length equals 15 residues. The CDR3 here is CASSDTSGVSYEQYF. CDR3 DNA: TGTGCCAGCAGCGACACTAGCGGGGTTTCCTACGAGCAGTACTTC.

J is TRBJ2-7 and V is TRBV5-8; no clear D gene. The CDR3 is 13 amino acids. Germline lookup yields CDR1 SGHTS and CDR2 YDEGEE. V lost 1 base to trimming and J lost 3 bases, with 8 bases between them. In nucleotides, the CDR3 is TGTGCCAGCAGCTTGCAGGCCTTCTACGAGCAGTACTTC. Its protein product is CASSLQAFYEQYF.

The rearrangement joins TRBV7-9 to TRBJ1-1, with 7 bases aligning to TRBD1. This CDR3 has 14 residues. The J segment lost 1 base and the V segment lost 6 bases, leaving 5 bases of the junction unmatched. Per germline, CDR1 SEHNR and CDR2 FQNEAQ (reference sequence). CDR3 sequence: CASRLTGENTEAFF. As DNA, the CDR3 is TGTGCCAGCAGACTTACAGGGGAGAACACTGAAGCTTTCTTT.

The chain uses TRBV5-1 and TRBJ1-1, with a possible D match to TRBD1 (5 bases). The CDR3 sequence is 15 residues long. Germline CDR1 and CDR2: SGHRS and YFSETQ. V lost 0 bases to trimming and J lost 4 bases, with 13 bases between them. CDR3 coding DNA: TGCGCCAGCAGCTTGGTTGGGGGGATCGGCACTGAAGCTTTCTTT. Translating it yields CASSLVGGIGTEAFF.

CDR3 amino acids: CASSWGQGVNQPQHF. The DNA of the CDR3 is TGTGCCAGCAGCTGGGGACAGGGTGTAAATCAGCCCCAGCATTTT. V gene TRBV5-6 combines with J gene TRBJ1-5, with 9 bases lining up with TRBD1. Trimming removed 3 bases from V and 4 bases from J; junction bases left unmatched: 5. Germline V gene lookup returns CDR1 SGHDT and CDR2 YYEEEE. The CDR3 is made up of 15 amino acids.

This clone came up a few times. For the CDR3, the DNA is TGCGCCAGCAGCGGAAGCGGGCTAAGAGCGGGAAACACCATATATTTT. It is translated as CASSGSGLRAGNTIYF. The chain links TRBV5-1 to TRBJ1-3, with D uncertain. Germline loops: CDR1 SGHRS, CDR2 YFSETQ. The CDR3 loop spans 16 amino acids. V dropped 4 bases and J dropped 4 bases, with 18 bases sitting between them. Drawing the rest from reference TRBV5-1 and TRBJ1-3, the complete variable domain is KAGVTQTPRYLIKTRGQQVTLSCSPISGHRSVSWYQQTPGQGLQFLFEYFSETQRNKGNFPGRFSGRQFSNSRSEMNVSTLELGDSALYLCASSGSGLRAGNTIYFGEGSWLTVV.

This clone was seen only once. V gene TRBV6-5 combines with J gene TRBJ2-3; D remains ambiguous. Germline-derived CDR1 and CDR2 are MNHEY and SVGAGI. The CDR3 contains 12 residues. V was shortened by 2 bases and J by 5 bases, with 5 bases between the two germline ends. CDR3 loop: CASSYEGDTQYF. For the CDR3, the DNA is TGTGCCAGCAGTTACGAAGGAGATACGCAGTATTTT.

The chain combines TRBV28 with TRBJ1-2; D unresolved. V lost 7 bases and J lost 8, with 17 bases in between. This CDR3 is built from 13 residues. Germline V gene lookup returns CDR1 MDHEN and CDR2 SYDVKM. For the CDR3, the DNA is TGTGCCAGCACTTTGGAAAGGAGGTACGGCTACACCTTC. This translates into CASTLERRYGYTF.

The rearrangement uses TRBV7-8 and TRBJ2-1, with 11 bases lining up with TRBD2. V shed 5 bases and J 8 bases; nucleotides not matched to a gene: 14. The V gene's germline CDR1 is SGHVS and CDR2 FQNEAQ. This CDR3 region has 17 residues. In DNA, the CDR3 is TGTGCCAGCAGCCAAAACCGACTAGCGGGAAGTATCGATGAGCAGTTCTTC. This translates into CASSQNRLAGSIDEQFF. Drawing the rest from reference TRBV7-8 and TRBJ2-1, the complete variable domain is GAGVSQSPRYKVAKRGQDVALRCDPISGHVSLFWYQQALGQGPEFLTYFQNEAQLDKSGLPSDRFFAERPEGSVSTLKIQRTQQEDSAVYLCASSQNRLAGSIDEQFFGPGTRLTVL.

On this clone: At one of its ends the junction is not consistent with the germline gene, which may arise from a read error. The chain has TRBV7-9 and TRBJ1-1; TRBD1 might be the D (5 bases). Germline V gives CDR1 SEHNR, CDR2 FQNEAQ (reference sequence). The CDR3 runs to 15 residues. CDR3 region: CASMVDSRLKTEAFF. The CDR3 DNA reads TGTGCCAGCATGGTAGACAGCCGTTTGAAGACTGAAGCTTTCTTT.

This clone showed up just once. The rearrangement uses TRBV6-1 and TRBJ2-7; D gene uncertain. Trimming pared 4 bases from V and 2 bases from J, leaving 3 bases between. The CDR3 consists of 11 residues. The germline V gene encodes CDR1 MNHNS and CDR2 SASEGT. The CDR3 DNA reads TGTGCCAGCAGTGGGGCCTACGAGCAGTACTTC. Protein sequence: CASSGAYEQYF.

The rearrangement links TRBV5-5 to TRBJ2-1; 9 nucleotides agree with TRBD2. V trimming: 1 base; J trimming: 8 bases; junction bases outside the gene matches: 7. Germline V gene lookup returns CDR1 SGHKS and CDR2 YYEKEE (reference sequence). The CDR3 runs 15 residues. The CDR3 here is CASSLQREVSDEQFF. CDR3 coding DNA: TGTGCCAGCAGCTTGCAGCGGGAGGTCTCCGATGAGCAGTTCTTC.

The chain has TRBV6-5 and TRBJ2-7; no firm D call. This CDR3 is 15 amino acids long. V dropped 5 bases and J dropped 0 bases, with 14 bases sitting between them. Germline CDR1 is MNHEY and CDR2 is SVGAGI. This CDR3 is CASSADGAFSYEQYF. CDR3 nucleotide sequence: TGTGCCAGCAGTGCCGACGGAGCGTTCTCCTACGAGCAGTACTTC.